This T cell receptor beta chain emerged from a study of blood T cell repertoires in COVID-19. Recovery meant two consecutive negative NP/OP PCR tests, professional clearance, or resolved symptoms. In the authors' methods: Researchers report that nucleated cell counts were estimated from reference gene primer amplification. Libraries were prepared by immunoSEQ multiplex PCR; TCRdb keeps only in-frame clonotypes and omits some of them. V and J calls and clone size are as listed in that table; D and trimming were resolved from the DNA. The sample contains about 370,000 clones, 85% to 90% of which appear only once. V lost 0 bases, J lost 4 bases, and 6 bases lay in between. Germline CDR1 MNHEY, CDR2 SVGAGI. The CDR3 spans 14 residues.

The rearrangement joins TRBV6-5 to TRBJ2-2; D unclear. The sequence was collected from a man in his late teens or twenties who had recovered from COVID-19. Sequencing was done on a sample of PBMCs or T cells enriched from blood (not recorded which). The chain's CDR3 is CASSYSRVTGELFF. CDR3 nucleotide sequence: TGTGCCAGCAGTTACTCCCGTGTCACCGGGGAGCTGTTTTTT.